Sequencing of this T cell receptor beta chain was carried out in a study of T cell responses to AZD1222 COVID-19 vaccine. In the study overall: Second-dose groups at about 4 or about 12 weeks were pooled. Broader study findings: The donor group comprised mostly white British people and more females; the analysis possibly underestimated clonal diversity. Once two AZD1222 doses were given, Spike-specific TCR breadth and depth went up. Across the whole spike, CD4 TCRs peaked at regions 160-218 and 743-854.

Clones were read by immunoSEQ multiplex PCR, and TCRdb kept only the in-frame ones, dropping some. The table lists approximately 120,000 clones, 89% of them singletons, with around 1.5% in the top ten. As regards this clone: Its target is not known.

The ends were cut back, 5 bases at V and 0 bases at J, with 19 bases in the middle. CDR1 MNHEY and CDR2 SMNVEV come from the germline V gene (reference sequence). There are 17 residues in the CDR3. The specimen comprised peripheral blood, sampled on day 0 of AZD1222 vaccination. This TCR was recovered from an adult in good health. J is TRBJ1-1 and V is TRBV27; D ambiguous. The CDR3 loop is CASSPRAAVVLNTEAFF. The CDR3 DNA reads TGTGCCAGCAGTCCCCGCGCGGCCGTGGTATTGAACACTGAAGCTTTCTTT.